The 9 T cell receptor beta chains reported below all come from one sample, sequenced in a study of T cells after yellow fever vaccination. TCRdb re-analysed the 5' RACE reads in MiXCR, keeping a single row per CDR3 protein. Seen here are approximately 600,000 distinct CDR3 sequences, roughly an eighth observed once, and the top ten hold 14% to 15%. The sample consisted of PBMCs, taken on the day of the yellow fever booster vaccination. All receptors come from a man aged 25-45 years who received the YFV17D yellow fever vaccine.

This clonotype appeared many times. CDR3 protein: CASRLTSGGLLSGANVLTF. The CDR3 DNA reads as TGTGCCAGCAGGTTAACATCAGGGGGCCTTCTCTCTGGGGCCAACGTCCTGACTTTC. The V and J genes are TRBV6-5 and TRBJ2-6, with 8 bases lining up with TRBD1. Per germline, CDR1 MNHEY and CDR2 SVGAGI. V shed 6 bases, J shed 0 bases, and the junction held 13 bases outside the gene matches. The CDR3 is made up of 19 amino acids.

The sample holds a few counts of this clonotype. The V call is TRBV20-1, the J call TRBJ2-5, with D unresolved. Germline V lookup: CDR1 DFQATT, CDR2 SNEGSKA (reference sequence). The CDR3 sequence is 11 residues long. The V end lost 7 bases, the J end lost 5 bases, and 11 bases lay between the germline ends. The CDR3 nucleotides are TGCAGTGGTCTCGCGGTTGAGACCCAGTACTTC. Amino acid sequence: CSGLAVETQYF.

This clonotype was recorded many times. The rearrangement links TRBV7-2 to TRBJ2-1; 7 nucleotides agree with TRBD2. The CDR3 contains 14 residues. The germline gives CDR1 SGHTA, CDR2 FQGNSA. With 5 bases clipped from V and 9 bases from J, the junction kept 10 bases outside the gene matches. This chain's CDR3 is CASSPQRDFGEQFF. CDR3 DNA: TGTGCCAGCAGCCCGCAGCGGGACTTTGGTGAGCAGTTCTTC.

This clonotype was seen ten or more times. The genes are TRBV12-3 or TRBV12-4 and TRBJ2-1, with D maybe TRBD2 (6 bases). The CDR3 has 13 amino acids. The V end was cut by 2 bases, the J end by 9 bases, with 11 bases between. CDR3 region: CASSLLASGEQFF. The CDR3 nucleotides read TGTGCCAGCAGTTTACTAGCGAGTGGTGAGCAGTTCTTC.

This chain joins TRBV6-2 or TRBV6-3 and TRBJ2-2, with TRBD2 matching over 8 bases. There are 16 residues in the CDR3. Germline CDR1 and CDR2: MNHEY and SVGEGT. V lost 7 bases to trimming and J lost 4 bases; unmatched junction nucleotides: 11. In DNA form, the CDR3 reads TGTGCCAGCATAAGGCTAGCGGGCCTCGGCACCGGGGAGCTGTTTTTT. As protein: CASIRLAGLGTGELFF.

The V and J genes are TRBV19 and TRBJ2-5; 7 nucleotides align to TRBD1. CDR1 LNHDA and CDR2 SQIVND come from the germline V gene (reference sequence). V shed 9 bases, J shed 0 bases, and the junction held 7 bases outside the gene matches. This CDR3 is 14 amino acids long. The CDR3 here is CASSQGQHQETQYF. The DNA of the CDR3 is TGTGCCAGCAGCCAGGGACAGCACCAAGAGACCCAGTACTTC. The whole variable domain, remainder taken from reference TRBV19 and TRBJ2-5, is DGGITQSPKYLFRKEGQNVTLSCEQNLNHDAMYWYRQDPGQGLRLIYYSQIVNDFQKGDIAEGYSVSREKKESFPLTVTSAQKNPTAFYLCASSQGQHQETQYFGPGTRLLVL.

The CDR3 DNA reads as TGTGCCATCAAGTCGGTCAGTGAGGGCACTGAAGCTTTCTTT. Translated: CAIKSVSEGTEAFF. The chain links TRBV10-3 to TRBJ1-1; D gene uncertain. Trimming pared 7 bases from V and 4 bases from J, leaving 16 bases between. CDR3 length: 14 amino acids. Germline values: CDR1 ENHRY, CDR2 SYGVKD.

In this sample, this clonotype turned up a few times. The V call is TRBV11-3, the J call TRBJ2-1, with 10 bases fitting TRBD2. Germline V CDR1 and CDR2: SGHNT, YENEEA. V shed 4 bases and J 6 bases; nucleotides not matched to a gene: 6. This CDR3 contains 15 residues. The CDR3 is CASSSSGRARNEQFF. CDR3 nucleotide sequence: TGTGCCAGCAGCTCCAGCGGGAGGGCGCGCAATGAGCAGTTCTTC.

The chain employs TRBV29-1 and TRBJ2-3, with TRBD2 matching 7 bases. There are 13 residues in the CDR3. The ends lost 5 bases at V and 7 bases at J; junction bases unmatched: 9. Germline V gene lookup returns CDR1 SQVTM and CDR2 ANQGSEA. The CDR3: CSVTGGTVYTQYF. The CDR3 nucleotides read TGCAGCGTTACCGGGGGGACTGTTTATACGCAGTATTTT.